The 29 T cell receptor beta chains below come from one sample, sequenced in a study of OX40 agonist ivuxolimab in advanced cancers. The method was immunoSEQ multiplex PCR; TCRdb's version includes in-frame clones alone and lacks a portion of them. The sample records roughly 48,000 clones, around 89% being singletons. The source material was CD4+ or CD8+ T cells sorted from blood, sampled in a trial of the OX40 agonist ivuxolimab. These receptors all stem from an adult with an advanced solid tumor such as melanoma, head and neck, liver or kidney cancer.

The V call is TRBV13, the J call TRBJ2-3, with 10 nucleotides matching TRBD2. After removal of 5 bases from V and 2 bases from J, the junction contained 10 bases not matched to a gene. This CDR3 is 17 amino acids long. Germline V gene lookup returns CDR1 PRHDT and CDR2 FYEKMQ (reference sequence). This chain's CDR3 is CASSHERGGLSTDTQYF. As DNA, the CDR3 is TGTGCCAGCAGCCACGAGCGGGGGGGACTATCCACAGATACGCAGTATTTT. Using reference TRBV13 and TRBJ2-3 for the parts outside the CDR3, the full variable domain is AAGVIQSPRHLIKEKRETATLKCYPIPRHDTVYWYQQGPGQDPQFLISFYEKMQSDKGSIPDRFSAQQFSDYHSELNMSSLELGDSALYFCASSHERGGLSTDTQYFGPGTRLTVL.

The V gene is TRBV29-1, the J gene TRBJ2-1; D call uncertain. Per the germline V gene, CDR1 is SQVTM and CDR2 is ANQGSEA. This CDR3 region has 13 residues. Trimming stripped 3 bases from V and 5 bases from J, with 11 bases between. The CDR3 coding sequence is TGCAGCGTTGATTACCCCAATAACAATGAGCAGTTCTTC. Its protein product is CSVDYPNNNEQFF.

The chain recombines TRBV27 with TRBJ2-2; D is uncertain. The CDR3 covers 12 residues. Germline V gene lookup returns CDR1 MNHEY and CDR2 SMNVEV (reference sequence). V was shortened by 1 base and J by 5 bases, with 2 bases between the two germline ends. The CDR3 region is CASSLLTGELFF. The CDR3 nucleotides are TGTGCCAGCAGTTTATTAACCGGGGAGCTGTTTTTT.

V gene TRBV19 combines with J gene TRBJ2-1; the D gene is possibly TRBD2 (6 bases). Trimming cost V 5 bases and J 7 bases, with 9 bases left between them. This CDR3 region has 12 residues. The germline gives CDR1 LNHDA, CDR2 SQIVND (reference sequence). CDR3 loop: CASSPEGNEQFF. As DNA, the CDR3 is TGTGCCAGTAGTCCGGAGGGAAATGAGCAGTTCTTC.

The chain is built from TRBV5-4 and TRBJ2-5, with TRBD1 matching 7 bases. Trimming at V came to 0 bases and at J to 4 bases, leaving 6 bases not matched to a gene. The CDR3 is 15 residues long. CDR1 and CDR2 (germline): SGHNT, YYREEE (reference sequence). CDR3 region: CASSLVRGRGETQYF. The CDR3, as DNA: TGTGCCAGCAGCTTGGTTAGGGGGCGAGGAGAGACCCAGTACTTC.

V and J are TRBV7-9 and TRBJ2-7, with TRBD2 identical over 11 bases. The germline CDR1 and CDR2 sequences are SEHNR and FQNEAQ (reference sequence). The CDR3 consists of 17 residues. With V trimmed by 4 bases and J by 3 bases, 11 bases remained unmatched. CDR3 region: CASSSPPGLAEDYEQYF. CDR3 coding DNA: TGTGCCAGCAGCTCCCCCCCGGGACTAGCGGAGGACTACGAGCAGTACTTC.

The J gene is TRBJ2-2, the V gene TRBV11-2; no clear D. Trimming pared 5 bases from V and 5 bases from J, leaving 9 bases between. CDR1 SGHAT and CDR2 FQNNGV come from the germline V gene. The CDR3 totals 13 residues. CDR3 DNA: TGTGCCAGCAGCCCCCCGGCTACCGGGGAGCTGTTTTTT. Its translation: CASSPPATGELFF.

This chain links TRBV7-9 with TRBJ2-7, with D perhaps matching TRBD2 (6 bases). V lost 1 base and J lost 2, with 12 bases in between. The CDR3 extends over 15 amino acids. Germline lookup yields CDR1 SEHNR and CDR2 FQNEAQ (reference sequence). The CDR3 sequence is CASSLGGTRTYEQYF. Here the CDR3 DNA reads TGTGCCAGCAGCTTAGGGGGGACTCGCACCTACGAGCAGTACTTC.

The rearrangement joins TRBV15 to TRBJ2-5; 8 bases agree with TRBD2. CDR1 LNHNV and CDR2 YYDKDF come from the germline V gene (reference sequence). The trim removed 8 bases at V and 10 bases at J, leaving 21 bases unmatched. CDR3 length: 16 amino acids. DNA of the CDR3: TGTGCCACCGGGTCAGGCTTTGGCGGGGGGCCCCTGGACCAGTACTTC. The encoded protein is CATGSGFGGGPLDQYF.

For the CDR3, the DNA is TGCAGCGTTGAAAGCCTCCCGGACAGGGGGCACACCGGGGAGCTGTTTTTT. Amino acid sequence: CSVESLPDRGHTGELFF. The chain carries TRBV29-1 and TRBJ2-2; 11 positions match TRBD1. The CDR3 covers 17 residues. Looked up from germline, CDR1 is SQVTM and CDR2 is ANQGSEA. The J segment lost 3 bases and the V segment lost 2 bases, leaving 8 bases of the junction unmatched.

The chain combines TRBV27 with TRBJ2-1; weak D call: TRBD1 (5 bases). From germline, CDR1 is MNHEY and CDR2 SMNVEV (reference sequence). This CDR3 has 11 amino acids. V lost 5 bases and J 10 bases, leaving 9 bases between the germline ends. The CDR3 region is CASSTTAEQFF. Here the CDR3 DNA reads TGTGCCAGCAGTACGACAGCCGAGCAGTTCTTC.

The chain recombines TRBV27 with TRBJ2-2; D is possibly TRBD1 (6 bases). Per the germline V gene, CDR1 is MNHEY and CDR2 is SMNVEV (reference sequence). The CDR3 length is 12 residues. Trimming left V 4 bases short and J 8 bases short, with 8 bases between. Written as DNA, the CDR3 is TGTGCCAGCAGTTCAGGGGTAGGGGAGCTGTTTTTT. Protein: CASSSGVGELFF.

The gene calls are TRBV9 and TRBJ2-3; D not certain. CDR3 length equals 13 residues. Germline lookup yields CDR1 SGDLS and CDR2 YYNGEE. The ends were cut back, 4 bases at V and 3 bases at J, with 9 bases in the middle. CDR3 amino acids: CASSSEWTDTQYF. The DNA for the CDR3 is TGTGCCAGCAGCTCAGAGTGGACAGATACGCAGTATTTT.

CDR3 in amino acids: CATSRGLAAGNEQFF. CDR3 bases: TGTGCCACCAGCAGAGGACTAGCGGCTGGCAATGAGCAGTTCTTC. The V gene is TRBV15, the J gene TRBJ2-1; TRBD2 aligns across 9 bases. The CDR3 consists of 15 residues. CDR1 LNHNV and CDR2 YYDKDF come from the germline V gene (reference sequence). Germline trimming cut 1 base from V and 6 bases from J; bases unmatched to any gene: 4.

V is TRBV19 and J is TRBJ1-1; 9 bases align to TRBD1. V shed 3 bases, J shed 4 bases, and the junction held 9 bases outside the gene matches. Germline CDR1 LNHDA, CDR2 SQIVND (reference sequence). The CDR3 has 16 amino acids. The CDR3 here is CASSMISTGGGTEAFF. DNA of the CDR3: TGTGCCAGTAGTATGATTTCGACAGGGGGTGGCACTGAAGCTTTCTTT. Drawing the rest from reference TRBV19 and TRBJ1-1, the complete variable domain is DGGITQSPKYLFRKEGQNVTLSCEQNLNHDAMYWYRQDPGQGLRLIYYSQIVNDFQKGDIAEGYSVSREKKESFPLTVTSAQKNPTAFYLCASSMISTGGGTEAFFGQGTRLTVV.

V gene TRBV19 combines with J gene TRBJ2-2, with D tentatively TRBD1 (5 bases). The ends were cut back, 3 bases at V and 4 bases at J, with 12 bases in the middle. The germline V gene has CDR1 LNHDA and CDR2 SQIVND (reference sequence). The CDR3 runs to 15 residues. The CDR3 nucleotides are TGTGCCAGTAGTATCGGGTCAAGGGGCACCGGGGAGCTGTTTTTT. It is translated as CASSIGSRGTGELFF.

This sequence joins TRBV7-8 and TRBJ1-5, with 11 bases aligning to TRBD1. The germline CDR1 and CDR2 sequences are SGHVS and FQNEAQ. With V trimmed by 4 bases and J by 7 bases, 6 bases remained unmatched. The length of the CDR3 is 15 residues. The CDR3 bases are TGTGCCAGCAGCTCTGGGACAGGGGGGTACCAGCCCCAGCATTTT. It translates to CASSSGTGGYQPQHF.

The chain carries TRBV19 and TRBJ1-1; 9 nucleotides match TRBD1. Germline CDR1 reads LNHDA; CDR2 reads SQIVND (reference sequence). CDR3 length: 14 amino acids. V lost 5 bases, J lost 5 bases, and 6 bases stayed unmatched. The CDR3 sequence: CASSAGTGWTEAFF. CDR3 sequence (DNA): TGTGCCAGTAGTGCCGGGACAGGGTGGACTGAAGCTTTCTTT.

The table lists this clone with a few counts. V usage is TRBV7-9 and J usage is TRBJ1-3, with no clear D. The CDR3 runs 16 residues. Germline-derived CDR1 and CDR2 are SEHNR and FQNEAQ (reference sequence). Trimming cost V 3 bases and J 3 bases, with 15 bases left between them. The CDR3 spells CASSFETRSGGNTIYF. As DNA, the CDR3 is TGTGCCAGCAGCTTTGAGACCCGCAGCGGTGGAAACACCATATATTTT.

The chain recombines TRBV7-9 with TRBJ2-2; the D call may be TRBD1 or TRBD2 (5 bases each). V lost 5 bases to trimming and J lost 1 base, with 11 bases between them. The CDR3 totals 15 residues. Germline CDR1 and CDR2: SEHNR and FQNEAQ (reference sequence). The CDR3 DNA is TGTGCCAGCAGCCCTGGGACGCTGAACACCGGGGAGCTGTTTTTT. Protein: CASSPGTLNTGELFF.

The chain carries TRBV6-5 and TRBJ2-1; TRBD2 matches 9 bases. V shed 6 bases, J shed 2 bases, and the junction held 5 bases outside the gene matches. The CDR3 sequence is 15 residues long. CDR1 is MNHEY, CDR2 SVGAGI, per germline. For the CDR3, the DNA is TGTGCCAGCAGGCTTAGCGGGAGCCCCTACAATGAGCAGTTCTTC. This codes for CASRLSGSPYNEQFF.

CDR3 sequence (DNA): TGTGCCAGCCGGACAGGGGTTTGGACTGAAGCTTTCTTT. Encoded protein: CASRTGVWTEAFF. The chain carries TRBV27 and TRBJ1-1; 9 bases fit TRBD1. Per the germline V gene, CDR1 is MNHEY and CDR2 is SMNVEV (reference sequence). The CDR3 length is 13 residues. The J segment lost 5 bases and the V segment lost 8 bases, leaving 6 bases of the junction unmatched.

The chain combines TRBV2 with TRBJ2-3; perhaps TRBD2 as D (7 bases). Germline-derived CDR1 and CDR2 are SNHLY and FYNNEI. Trimming pared 4 bases from V and 2 bases from J, leaving 16 bases between. This CDR3 is built from 16 residues. CDR3 DNA sequence: TGTGCCAGCAGTGCAACTGGGGGGGCGATCACAGATACGCAGTATTTT. Translated, it gives CASSATGGAITDTQYF.

V gene TRBV6-5 combines with J gene TRBJ2-7, with D unresolved. Germline-derived CDR1 and CDR2 are MNHEY and SVGAGI. There are 13 residues in the CDR3. Trimming removed 2 bases from V and 4 bases from J, with 9 bases in between. The CDR3 region has the DNA TGTGCCAGCAGTTACGAAGGATCTTACGAGCAGTACTTC. Translation: CASSYEGSYEQYF.

The V gene is TRBV29-1, the J gene TRBJ2-3; 16 nucleotides agree with TRBD2. Germline V gene data show CDR1 as SQVTM and CDR2 as ANQGSEA. After removal of 3 bases from V and 0 bases from J, the junction contained 3 bases not matched to a gene. The CDR3 sequence is 17 residues long. This chain's CDR3 is CSVDQGLAGGSTDTQYF. CDR3 DNA: TGCAGCGTTGACCAGGGACTAGCGGGGGGGAGCACAGATACGCAGTATTTT.

The chain links TRBV7-2 to TRBJ2-2; 9 bases line up with TRBD2. Germline CDR1 and CDR2: SGHTA and FQGNSA. V shed 5 bases and J 5 bases; nucleotides not matched to a gene: 9. The CDR3 extends over 16 amino acids. CDR3 region: CASSPRGSGRTGELFF. The CDR3 nucleotides are TGTGCCAGCAGCCCCCGGGGGAGCGGGAGGACCGGGGAGCTGTTTTTT.

This chain uses TRBV5-6 with TRBJ1-2; maybe TRBD1 (5 bases). Germline V CDR1 and CDR2: SGHDT, YYEEEE. This CDR3 region has 14 residues. Trimming took off 4 bases at V and 6 bases at J, with 16 bases between the two ends. CDR3 loop: CASSPAGIIHGYTF. The CDR3 coding sequence is TGTGCCAGCAGCCCCGCAGGGATTATCCATGGCTACACCTTC.

The chain joins TRBV9 to TRBJ2-7; no clear D. Per germline, CDR1 SGDLS and CDR2 YYNGEE. This CDR3 comprises 14 residues. V shed 0 bases and J shed 2 bases, with 9 bases lying between them. The CDR3 sequence is CASSVDYGPYEQYF. The DNA of the CDR3 is TGTGCCAGCAGCGTAGACTACGGACCCTACGAGCAGTACTTC.

The V call is TRBV6-5, the J call TRBJ2-1; perhaps TRBD2 as D (6 bases). Trimming cost V 4 bases and J 2 bases, with 15 bases left between them. Germline V gene data show CDR1 as MNHEY and CDR2 as SVGAGI. The CDR3 covers 16 residues. CDR3 loop: CASSSPRGFTYNEQFF. In DNA form, the CDR3 reads TGTGCCAGCAGTTCCCCCCGGGGGTTCACCTACAATGAGCAGTTCTTC.